These 21 T cell receptor beta chains came from one sample sequenced in a study of T cell clonality in common variable immunodeficiency. This table comes from immunoSEQ multiplex PCR, and its TCRdb copy is limited to in-frame clones, with some not included. This sample has approximately 30,000 clones, each found more than once. General study results and limits: In common variable immunodeficiency, TCR beta chains reportedly carried fewer deletions and N-nucleotide insertions.

Their antigens are not known. The material sequenced was peripheral blood mononuclear cells. The source is a human donor with common variable immunodeficiency.

This clone has a handful of counts. The CDR3 is cut off 3 residues early in the read; its end comes from the germline J gene. The V gene is TRBV6-2 or TRBV6-3, the J gene TRBJ1-6; D possibly corresponds to TRBD1 (5 bases). Trimming took 4 bases from V and 9 from J, leaving 19 bases between them. Germline V gives CDR1 MNHEY, CDR2 SVGEGT. The CDR3 extends over 16 amino acids. The sequenced part of the CDR3 DNA is TGTGCCAGCAGTTGGGACTCCTCAAGGATCAGTTCACCC. Translating it yields CASSWDSSRISSP. The complete CDR3 protein is CASSWDSSRISSPLHF.

In regard to this clone: Read sequence stops 3 residues before the CDR3 end, and the germline J gene provides the missing end. The rearrangement uses TRBV7-2 and TRBJ1-5, with 9 bases matching TRBD1. V shed 5 bases and J 9 bases; nucleotides not matched to a gene: 5. Germline V gene lookup returns CDR1 SGHTA and CDR2 FQGNSA. This CDR3 has 13 residues. CDR3 DNA (partial): TGTGCCAGCAGCCGGACAGGGGTGGGGCCC. It encodes CASSRTGVGP. The CDR3 in full is CASSRTGVGPQHF.

As to this clone: The read ends 3 residues shy of where the CDR3 ends; the end is completed using the germline J gene. V and J are TRBV30 and TRBJ1-5; D might be TRBD1 (6 bases). The germline gives CDR1 GTSNPN, CDR2 SVGIG (reference sequence). Trimming removed 0 bases from V and 8 bases from J, with 20 bases in between. This CDR3 region has 16 residues. The sequenced part of the CDR3 DNA is TGTGCCTGGAGTGTACCGGAGGTCACAGGGCGAGAGCCC. This codes for CAWSVPEVTGREP. The entire CDR3 protein reads CAWSVPEVTGREPQHF.

This clone was recorded at least ten times. The CDR3 goes on 3 residues after the read ends, and that part is filled in from the germline J gene. This chain uses TRBV27 with TRBJ1-2; D is possibly TRBD1 (6 bases). Looked up from germline, CDR1 is MNHEY and CDR2 is SMNVEV (reference sequence). V dropped 1 base and J dropped 4 bases, with 13 bases sitting between them. This CDR3 contains 15 residues. The CDR3 DNA, read in part, is TGTGCCAGCAGTTTATTTCGGGGGGCGACCTATGGC. Residues: CASSLFRGATYG. The CDR3 in full is CASSLFRGATYGYTF.

Details on this clone: The read gets to within 3 residues of the CDR3 end, and the germline J gene fills in the rest. The genes are TRBV18 and TRBJ1-2; D remains ambiguous. Between the trimmed V and J ends, which lost 2 bases and 6 bases, there was a span of 13 bases. Germline V lookup: CDR1 KGHSH, CDR2 LQKENI. This CDR3 comprises 14 residues. The CDR3 spells CASSPAGPMDGYTF. The covered CDR3 bases are TGTGCCAGCTCACCAGCGGGCCCCATGGATGGC.

The table lists this clone with a few counts. Coverage ceases 3 residues before the CDR3 finishes, and the germline J gene fills in the end. This chain uses TRBV7-9 with TRBJ1-2; TRBD1 might be the D (6 bases). The CDR3 runs 15 residues. In germline, CDR1 is SEHNR, CDR2 FQNEAQ (reference sequence). Trimming stripped 7 bases from V and 3 bases from J, with 18 bases between. The sequenced part of the CDR3 DNA is TGTGCCAGCACCCCCGGGGGGGCGCGCGACTATGGC. The encoded protein is CASTPGGARDYG. The CDR3 as a whole reads CASTPGGARDYGYTF.

Only a few counts were recorded for this clone. The CDR3 goes on 3 residues after the read ends, and that part is filled in from the germline J gene. V gene TRBV7-2 combines with J gene TRBJ1-1, with TRBD1 as a possible D gene (5 bases). CDR1 SGHTA and CDR2 FQGNSA come from the germline V gene. The CDR3 is made up of 12 amino acids. The CDR3 protein is CASSLPPKGAFF. Partial CDR3 DNA: TGTGCCAGCAGCTTACCCCCCAAGGGG.

This clone was detected only a few times. With the read ending 3 residues before the CDR3 end, the germline J gene is used to fill in that end. The gene calls are TRBV2 and TRBJ1-2, with 11 bases matching TRBD1. The V gene's germline CDR1 is SNHLY and CDR2 FYNNEI. The CDR3 consists of 15 residues. Trimming at V came to 6 bases and at J to 2 bases, leaving 5 bases not matched to a gene. The part of the CDR3 DNA that was read is TGTGCCAGCAGCACTAGGACAGGGGGCAACTATGGC. This gives the protein CASSTRTGGNYG. The complete CDR3 protein is CASSTRTGGNYGYTF. The complete variable domain, with remaining parts taken from reference TRBV2 and TRBJ1-2, reads EPEVTQTPSHQVTQMGQEVILRCVPISNHLYFYWYRQILGQKVEFLVSFYNNEISEKSEIFDDQFSVERPDGSNFTLKIRSTKLEDSAMYFCASSTRTGGNYGYTFGSGTRLTVV.

This clone was observed a handful of times. The read ends 3 residues shy of where the CDR3 ends; the end is completed using the germline J gene. The chain uses TRBV11-3 and TRBJ2-3; TRBD1 aligns across 7 bases. The CDR3 is made up of 15 amino acids. Germline V gene data show CDR1 as SGHNT and CDR2 as YENEEA. V shed 5 bases, J shed 4 bases, and the junction held 9 bases outside the gene matches. The CDR3 is CASSTTGQGPDTQYF. Partial CDR3 DNA: TGTGCCAGCAGCACGACAGGGCAGGGCCCAGATACG.

This clone was recorded a few times. From the germline J gene comes the end of the CDR3, since the read stops 3 residues before it. This chain links TRBV6-1 with TRBJ2-2; a possible D gene is TRBD1 (5 bases). Germline-derived CDR1 and CDR2 are MNHNS and SASEGT. V lost 2 bases and J lost 6, with 16 bases in between. This CDR3 comprises 16 residues. The part of the CDR3 DNA that was read is TGTGCCAGCAGTGAAATAGGTGCGGCAGGGCCCGGGGAG. Protein: CASSEIGAAGPGE. The full CDR3 is CASSEIGAAGPGELFF.

In its sample, this clone was seen many times. The CDR3 goes on 3 residues after the read ends, and that part is filled in from the germline J gene. The chain uses TRBV6-1 and TRBJ1-6, with D possibly being TRBD1 (5 bases). The CDR3 runs to 15 residues. Trimming removed 4 bases from V and 9 bases from J, with 16 bases in between. Germline V CDR1 and CDR2: MNHNS, SASEGT. CDR3 protein: CASSARAGEGSPLHF. The sequenced part of the CDR3 DNA is TGTGCCAGCAGTGCTAGAGCGGGGGAGGGTTCACCC.

This clone has at least ten counts. Read data end 3 residues before the CDR3 end; the end is taken from the germline J gene. This chain joins TRBV6-2 or TRBV6-3 and TRBJ2-1; tentative D call: TRBD2 (5 bases). V shed 0 bases and J shed 9 bases, with 15 bases lying between them. The CDR3 runs to 15 residues. Germline assignment: CDR1 MNHEY and CDR2 SVGEGT. CDR3 DNA, as far as it was read: TGTGCCAGCAGTTACTCTAGCTTAAGCGGCGGTGAG. It yields the protein CASSYSSLSGGE. The full CDR3 is CASSYSSLSGGEQFF.

This clone occurred many times. CDR3 residues: CASSGTGVVLGYTF. The covered CDR3 bases are TGCGCCAGCTCCGGGACAGGGGTCGTATTGGGC. V gene TRBV4-1 combines with J gene TRBJ1-2, with TRBD1 matching 10 bases. The CDR3 goes on 3 residues after the read ends, and that part is filled in from the germline J gene. This CDR3 is built from 14 residues. Germline CDR1 MGHRA, CDR2 YSYEKL.

This clone was recorded at least ten times. Incomplete CDR3 DNA: TGCAGCGTGATACAGGGGGTAGTGGAA. Translated, it gives CSVIQGVVE. The whole CDR3 reads CSVIQGVVEAFF. J is TRBJ1-1 and V is TRBV29-1; 8 bases map to TRBD1. Read sequence stops 3 residues before the CDR3 end, and the germline J gene provides the missing end. CDR1 and CDR2 from the germline V gene are SQVTM and ANQGSEA. The CDR3 runs 12 residues.

Notes on this clone: The read falls 3 residues short of the CDR3 end, and the missing part is taken from the germline J gene. The chain couples TRBV7-8 to TRBJ2-4, with 8 bases lining up with TRBD1. CDR3 size: 17 residues. Germline V gives CDR1 SGHVS, CDR2 FQNEAQ. The V and J ends lost 2 bases and 0 bases, in that order; junction bases with no gene match: 6. The CDR3 DNA, read in part, is TGTGCCAGCAGCTTAAGCAGGGGGCTGGTAGCCAAAAACATT. Its protein product is CASSLSRGLVAKNI. The CDR3 as a whole reads CASSLSRGLVAKNIQYF.

This clone was observed at least ten times. From the germline J gene comes the end of the CDR3, since the read stops 3 residues before it. The chain combines TRBV28 with TRBJ1-2; possible D gene TRBD1, 5 bases. V gave up 3 bases and J gave up 4 bases, with 12 bases separating them. Germline V gene lookup returns CDR1 MDHEN and CDR2 SYDVKM. The CDR3 loop spans 14 amino acids. CDR3 bases read: TGTGCCAGCAGTTTCTCGACAGCTTCCTATGGC. Its protein product is CASSFSTASYG. The CDR3 reads in full as CASSFSTASYGYTF.

In the case of this clone: The read comes to an end 3 residues before the CDR3 does, leaving the germline J gene to fill in the end. This sequence joins TRBV7-2 and TRBJ2-5, with TRBD1 matching over 8 bases. The V and J ends lost 5 bases and 5 bases, in that order; junction bases with no gene match: 10. Per germline, CDR1 SGHTA and CDR2 FQGNSA. There are 15 residues in the CDR3. Partial CDR3 DNA: TGTGCCAGCAGCCCGACCGGGACAGGCGGTGAGACC. It is translated as CASSPTGTGGET. The entire CDR3 protein is CASSPTGTGGETQYF.

This clone was counted many times. Read coverage stops 3 residues before the CDR3 terminus; the germline J gene supplies the remainder. This chain links TRBV7-9 with TRBJ1-4, with D maybe TRBD1 (6 bases). The CDR3 consists of 15 residues. V was pared by 1 base and J by 7 bases, with 13 bases between. Germline V gives CDR1 SEHNR, CDR2 FQNEAQ (reference sequence). CDR3 DNA (partial): TGTGCCAGCAGCTTAGTAACAGGGCCCAGTGAAAAA. It specifies CASSLVTGPSEK. The whole CDR3 sequence reads CASSLVTGPSEKLFF.

This clone appeared a few times. The observed sequence ends 3 residues before the CDR3 terminus, with the missing tail filled in from the germline J gene. This chain connects TRBV30 to TRBJ1-1; D remains unclear. V lost 0 bases, J lost 4 bases, and 12 bases lay in between. Germline CDR1 is GTSNPN and CDR2 is SVGIG (reference sequence). The CDR3 spans 14 residues. CDR3 sequence: CAWSVPSRLTEAFF. The sequenced part of the CDR3 DNA is TGTGCCTGGAGTGTACCATCCCGACTCACTGAA. Based on the CDR3 plus reference TRBV30 and TRBJ1-1, the full variable domain is SQTIHQWPATLVQPVGSPLSLECTVEGTSNPNLYWYRQAAGRGLQLLFYSVGIGQISSEVPQNLSASRPQDRQFILSSKKLLLSDSGFYLCAWSVPSRLTEAFFGQGTRLTVV.

In the case of this clone: The read stops 3 residues short of the end of the CDR3; the missing end is completed from the germline J gene. This rearrangement joins TRBV6-2 or TRBV6-3 to TRBJ2-7, with TRBD1 matching 8 bases. V lost 2 bases, J lost 2 bases, and 8 bases stayed unmatched. The germline V gene has CDR1 MNHEY and CDR2 SVGEGT. The CDR3 has 16 amino acids. CDR3 in amino acids: CASSYPDRGSPYEQYF. CDR3 DNA, as far as it was read: TGTGCCAGCAGTTACCCCGACAGGGGATCACCCTACGAG.

About this clone: From the germline J gene comes the end of the CDR3, since the read stops 3 residues before it. This chain links TRBV18 with TRBJ1-5; the D gene is possibly TRBD1 (6 bases). Between the trimmed V and J ends, which lost 2 bases and 2 bases, there was a span of 10 bases. Germline CDR1 is KGHSH and CDR2 is LQKENI. This CDR3 region has 15 residues. The covered CDR3 bases are TGTGCCAGCTCACCAACAGGGATGGGCAATCAGCCC. This sequence encodes CASSPTGMGNQP. The CDR3 reads in full as CASSPTGMGNQPQHF.